This T cell receptor beta chain was identified in a study of cytomegalovirus exposure and HLA in healthy donors. PCR was performed using 60 Vbeta and 13 Jbeta primers. TCRdb's copy holds only in-frame clones and misses some; the assay was immunoSEQ multiplex PCR. The sample has about 120,000 clones; over 60% are singletons. The CDR3 runs to 17 residues. Trimming took 1 base from V and 1 from J, leaving 13 bases between them. The V gene's germline CDR1 is SGHAT and CDR2 FQNNGV. The chain links TRBV11-2 to TRBJ2-2, with D perhaps TRBD2 (6 bases). Sequenced: PBMCs. This clonotype originated in a human donor in good health. CDR3 sequence (DNA): TGTGCCAGCAGCTTAGGCTTGGGGACTGTGAACACCGGGGAGCTGTTTTTT. Residues: CASSLGLGTVNTGELFF.